These T cell receptor beta chains were read from a single sample in a study of blood T cell repertoires in COVID-19. Assay: immunoSEQ multiplex PCR; the TCRdb copy retains only in-frame clones and omits some. The sample consists of about 150,000 clones, roughly nine tenths of them appearing once. Sequenced input: peripheral blood. The receptors derive from a woman aged 55-69 years with active COVID-19. Each CDR3 is given with its conserved first and last residue. A D gene is named only where the DNA matches it firmly.

TRBJ2-5 17 TRBV6-2/TRBV6-3 TRBD1 CASSPLSGTGYQETQYF TGTGCCAGCAGTCCACTATCCGGGACAGGGTACCAAGAGACCCAGTACTTC
TRBJ2-5 14 TRBV4-1 - CASSQLLAGETQYF TGCGCCAGCAGCCAATTGCTTGCAGGGGAGACCCAGTACTTC
TRBJ2-3 14 TRBV4-2 TRBD1 CASSQEAQGFAQYF TGTGCCAGCAGCCAAGAAGCACAGGGGTTTGCGCAGTATTTT
TRBJ2-1 16 TRBV6-2/TRBV6-3 TRBD2 CASSYRLAGGYNEQFF TGTGCCAGCAGTTACAGACTAGCGGGAGGGTACAATGAGCAGTTCTTC
TRBJ2-2 16 TRBV5-5 - CASSRGLTGSTGELFF TGTGCCAGCAGCCGAGGACTTACGGGAAGCACCGGGGAGCTGTTTTTT
TRBJ2-3 15 TRBV7-3 TRBD2 CASSFSGTSTDTQYF TGTGCCAGCAGCTTCAGCGGGACTAGCACAGATACGCAGTATTTT
TRBJ2-7 15 TRBV6-5 - CASSYSNRGSYEQYF TGTGCCAGCAGTTACTCGAACCGGGGATCCTACGAGCAGTACTTC
TRBJ2-1 13 TRBV29-1 - CSHSRLVTDEQFF TGCAGCCACTCCCGGCTAGTGACGGATGAGCAGTTCTTC
TRBJ1-3 18 TRBV10-3 - CAISLLEGGVVSGNTIYF TGTGCCATCAGCCTCCTGGAAGGGGGAGTAGTTTCCGGAAACACCATATATTTT
TRBJ2-2 17 TRBV5-6 - CASSLGTSTFYTGELFF TGTGCCAGCAGCTTGGGGACATCGACTTTTTACACCGGGGAGCTGTTTTTT
TRBJ1-1 16 TRBV19 - CASSYTGVGPNTEAFF TGTGCCAGTAGTTATACGGGAGTAGGGCCGAACACTGAAGCTTTCTTT
TRBJ2-5 13 TRBV5-8 - CASRDRGQETQYF TGTGCCAGCAGGGATAGGGGGCAAGAGACCCAGTACTTC
TRBJ2-7 16 TRBV7-2 TRBD2 CASSPLAGGTSSEQYF TGTGCCAGCAGCCCCCTAGCGGGAGGTACTTCCAGCGAGCAGTACTTC
TRBJ2-5 14 TRBV28 - CASSSQGYQETQYF TGTGCCAGCAGTTCCCAGGGTTATCAAGAGACCCAGTACTTC
TRBJ2-2 15 TRBV6-2/TRBV6-3 - CASSRGQTVAGELFF TGTGCCAGCAGCCGAGGACAGACAGTTGCCGGGGAGCTGTTTTTT
TRBJ1-2 16 TRBV14 TRBD1 CASSHRDRGLGYGYTF TGTGCCAGCAGCCACCGGGACAGGGGGCTCGGCTATGGCTACACCTTC
TRBJ2-2 15 TRBV29-1 TRBD2 CSVVGGSANTGELFF TGCAGCGTTGTGGGGGGGTCTGCAAACACCGGGGAGCTGTTTTTT
TRBJ2-7 18 TRBV7-2 TRBD2 CASSLEGGALAGVYEQYF TGTGCCAGCAGCTTAGAGGGGGGGGCACTAGCGGGAGTCTACGAGCAGTACTTC
TRBJ2-3 13 TRBV19 - CASSSKRTDTQYF TGTGCCAGTAGTTCCAAGCGCACAGATACGCAGTATTTT
TRBJ1-1 15 TRBV2 TRBD1 CASRSGTGPNTEAFF TGTGCCAGCAGGTCCGGGACAGGCCCGAACACTGAAGCTTTCTTT
TRBJ2-3 15 TRBV28 TRBD1 CASSSGQGSPDTQYF TGTGCCAGCAGTTCCGGACAGGGGAGCCCAGATACGCAGTATTTT
TRBJ1-6 17 TRBV3-1/TRBV3-2 - CASSPTRGVQGNSPLHF TGTGCCAGCAGCCCCACCCGGGGGGTCCAGGGGAATTCACCCCTCCACTTT
TRBJ1-4 13 TRBV5-1 - CASRSGLIEKLFF TGCGCCAGCAGATCGGGATTGATTGAAAAACTGTTTTTT